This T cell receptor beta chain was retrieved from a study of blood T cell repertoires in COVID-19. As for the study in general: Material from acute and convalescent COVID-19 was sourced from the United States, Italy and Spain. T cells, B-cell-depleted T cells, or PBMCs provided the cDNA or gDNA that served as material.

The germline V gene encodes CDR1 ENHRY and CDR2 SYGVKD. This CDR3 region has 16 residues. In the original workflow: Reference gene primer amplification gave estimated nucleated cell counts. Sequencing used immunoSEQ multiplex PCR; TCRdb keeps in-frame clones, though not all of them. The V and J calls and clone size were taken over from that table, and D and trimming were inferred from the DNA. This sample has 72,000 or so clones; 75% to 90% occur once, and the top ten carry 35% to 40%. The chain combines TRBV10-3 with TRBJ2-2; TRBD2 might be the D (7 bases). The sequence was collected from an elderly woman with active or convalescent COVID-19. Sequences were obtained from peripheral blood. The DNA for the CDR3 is TGTTCCCCCCCCGGGGGGCCCGAAAATAACACCGGGGAGCTGTTTTTT. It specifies CSPPGGPENNTGELFF.